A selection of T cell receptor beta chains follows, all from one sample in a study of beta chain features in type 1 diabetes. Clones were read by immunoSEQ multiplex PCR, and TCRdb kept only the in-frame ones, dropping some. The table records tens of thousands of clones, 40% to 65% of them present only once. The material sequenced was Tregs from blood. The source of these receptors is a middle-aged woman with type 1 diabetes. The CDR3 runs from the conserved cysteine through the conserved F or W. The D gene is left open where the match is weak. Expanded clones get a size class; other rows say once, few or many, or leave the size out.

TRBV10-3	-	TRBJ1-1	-	CAISEVAAGGHTEAFF	TGTGCCATCAGTGAGGTCGCTGCGGGCGGGCACACTGAAGCTTTCTTT
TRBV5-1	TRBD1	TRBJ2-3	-	CASSLEGQGADTQYF	TGCGCCAGCAGCTTGGAGGGACAGGGGGCAGATACGCAGTATTTT
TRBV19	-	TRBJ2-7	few	CASKEGDEQYF	TGTGCCAGTAAAGAGGGGGACGAGCAGTACTTC
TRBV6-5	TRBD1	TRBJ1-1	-	CASSYSRQGGATEAFF	TGTGCCAGCAGTTACTCCCGACAGGGTGGGGCCACTGAAGCTTTCTTT
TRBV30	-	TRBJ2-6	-	CACSSMEGRGANVLTF	TGTGCCTGTTCCTCCATGGAGGGGCGGGGGGCCAACGTCCTGACTTTC
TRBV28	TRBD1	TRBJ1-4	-	CASSLPGTGNEKLFF	TGTGCCAGCAGTCTCCCCGGGACAGGGAATGAAAAACTGTTTTTT
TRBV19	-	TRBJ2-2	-	CASKTTGNTGELFF	TGTGCCAGTAAAACGACAGGAAACACCGGGGAGCTGTTTTTT
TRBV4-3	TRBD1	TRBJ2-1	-	CASATGGKEQFF	TGCGCCAGCGCTACAGGGGGTAAGGAGCAGTTCTTC
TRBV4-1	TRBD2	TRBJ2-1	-	CASSQPGSGSDEQFF	TGCGCCAGCAGCCAACCCGGTAGCGGGAGCGATGAGCAGTTCTTC
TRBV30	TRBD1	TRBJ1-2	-	CAWSKDRGQRGYTF	TGTGCCTGGAGTAAGGACAGGGGGCAACGTGGCTACACCTTC
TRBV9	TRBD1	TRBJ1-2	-	CASSASFTGAGYTF	TGTGCCAGCAGCGCCTCCTTTACAGGGGCTGGCTACACCTTC
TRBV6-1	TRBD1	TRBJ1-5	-	CASSETGERPQHF	TGTGCCAGCAGTGAGACAGGGGAACGGCCCCAGCATTTT
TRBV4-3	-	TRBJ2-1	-	CASSRWRASYNEQFF	TGCGCCAGCAGCCGATGGCGGGCCTCCTACAATGAGCAGTTCTTC
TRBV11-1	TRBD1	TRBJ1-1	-	CASSTEGRGTEAFF	TGTGCCAGCAGCACCGAGGGCAGGGGGACTGAAGCTTTCTTT
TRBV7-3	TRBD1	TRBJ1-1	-	CASSTTGAGTEAFF	TGTGCCAGCAGCACGACAGGGGCGGGTACTGAAGCTTTCTTT
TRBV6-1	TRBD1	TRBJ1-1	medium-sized	CASSVKTGANTEAFF	TGTGCCAGCAGTGTAAAGACAGGGGCGAACACTGAAGCTTTCTTT
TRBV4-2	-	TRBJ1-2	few	CASSAEDYGYTF	TGTGCCAGCAGCGCCGAGGACTATGGCTACACCTTC
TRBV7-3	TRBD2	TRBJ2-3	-	CASSLGLAGELDTQYF	TGTGCCAGCAGCTTAGGGCTAGCGGGAGAATTAGATACGCAGTATTTT
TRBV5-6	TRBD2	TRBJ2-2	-	CASSWGRAGVPGELFF	TGTGCCAGCAGCTGGGGTCGAGCGGGAGTACCCGGGGAGCTGTTTTTT
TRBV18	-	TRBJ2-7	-	CASSPRDTSYEQYF	TGTGCCAGCTCACCCAGGGACACGTCCTACGAGCAGTACTTC
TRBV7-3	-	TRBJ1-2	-	CASSPGPQTVEGYTF	TGTGCCAGCAGCCCCGGCCCCCAGACAGTGGAGGGCTACACCTTC
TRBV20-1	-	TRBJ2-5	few	CSVGGETQYF	TGCAGTGTAGGGGGAGAGACCCAGTACTTC
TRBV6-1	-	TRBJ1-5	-	CASSRGLKSNQPQHF	TGTGCCAGCAGTCGAGGGTTGAAGAGCAATCAGCCCCAGCATTTT
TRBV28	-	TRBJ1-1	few	CASRTREGGTEAFF	TGTGCCAGCAGGACCAGGGAGGGTGGGACTGAAGCTTTCTTT
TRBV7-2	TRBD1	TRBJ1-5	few	CASSSDRHQPQHF	TGTGCCAGCAGCTCGGACAGGCATCAGCCCCAGCATTTT
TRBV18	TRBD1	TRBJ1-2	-	CASSPTTGDGYTF	TGTGCCAGCTCACCGACGACAGGGGATGGCTACACCTTC
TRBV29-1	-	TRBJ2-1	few	CSVAGTFYNEQFF	TGCAGCGTTGCAGGGACTTTTTACAATGAGCAGTTCTTC
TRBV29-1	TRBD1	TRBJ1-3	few	CSVHRTGLSGNTIYF	TGCAGCGTTCATAGGACAGGACTCTCTGGAAACACCATATATTTT
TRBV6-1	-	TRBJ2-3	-	CASSLATATDTQYF	TGTGCCAGCAGTCTAGCGACAGCCACAGATACGCAGTATTTT
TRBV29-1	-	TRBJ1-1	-	CSVGKIGGEGEAFF	TGCAGCGTTGGTAAAATAGGGGGAGAGGGAGAAGCTTTCTTT
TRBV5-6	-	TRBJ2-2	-	CASSYRGELFF	TGTGCCAGCAGCTATCGGGGGGAGCTGTTTTTT
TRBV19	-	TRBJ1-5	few	CASSIDARSQPQHF	TGTGCCAGTAGTATAGACGCAAGGAGTCAGCCCCAGCATTTT
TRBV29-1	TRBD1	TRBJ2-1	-	CSGTGRNFNEQFF	TGCAGCGGGACAGGGAGAAATTTCAATGAGCAGTTCTTC
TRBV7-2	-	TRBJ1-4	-	CASSLDSTTNEKLFF	TGTGCCAGCAGCCTAGACAGTACAACTAATGAAAAACTGTTTTTT
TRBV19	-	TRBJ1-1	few	CASSIGGLSEAFF	TGTGCCAGTAGTATAGGGGGACTGTCAGAAGCTTTCTTT
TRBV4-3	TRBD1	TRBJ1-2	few	CASSQDQGVFDGYTF	TGCGCCAGCAGCCAAGACCAGGGGGTCTTCGATGGCTACACCTTC
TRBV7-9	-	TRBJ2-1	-	CASSFTSLNEQFF	TGTGCCAGCAGCTTCACTAGCCTAAATGAGCAGTTCTTC
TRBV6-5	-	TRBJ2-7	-	CASRTWTTRSYEQYF	TGTGCCAGCCGGACCTGGACAACAAGGAGCTACGAGCAGTACTTC
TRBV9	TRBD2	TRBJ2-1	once	CASSAGLAGGSAYNEQFF	TGTGCCAGCAGCGCGGGACTAGCGGGAGGTTCGGCCTACAATGAGCAGTTCTTC
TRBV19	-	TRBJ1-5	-	CASPYVRVRPQHF	TGTGCCAGTCCGTACGTAAGAGTTCGGCCCCAGCATTTT
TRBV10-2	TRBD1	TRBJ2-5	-	CASSLTGPRETQYF	TGCGCCAGCAGCTTGACAGGGCCCCGGGAGACCCAGTACTTC
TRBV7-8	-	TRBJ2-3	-	CASAPIEGRGDTQYF	TGTGCCAGCGCCCCAATTGAGGGTAGAGGAGATACGCAGTATTTT
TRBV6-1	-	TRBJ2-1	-	CASSEFWETEQFF	TGTGCCAGCAGTGAATTTTGGGAGACTGAGCAGTTCTTC
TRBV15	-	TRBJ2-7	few	CATSRAVESYEQYF	TGTGCCACCAGCAGAGCGGTTGAGTCCTACGAGCAGTACTTC
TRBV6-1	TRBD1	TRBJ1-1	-	CASRGQEGTEAFF	TGTGCCAGCAGGGGACAGGAGGGAACTGAAGCTTTCTTT
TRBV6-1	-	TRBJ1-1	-	CASSGDRITSEAFF	TGTGCCAGCAGTGGAGACAGGATCACCTCTGAAGCTTTCTTT
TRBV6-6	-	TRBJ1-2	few	CASSFSSRDGYTF	TGTGCCAGCAGTTTCTCGTCCAGGGATGGCTACACCTTC
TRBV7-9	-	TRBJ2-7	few	CASSFRYEQYF	TGTGCCAGCAGCTTCCGGTACGAGCAGTACTTC
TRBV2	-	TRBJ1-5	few	CASSADGDQPQHF	TGTGCCAGCAGTGCAGACGGGGATCAGCCCCAGCATTTT
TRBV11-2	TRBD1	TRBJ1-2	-	CASSPGQDYGYTF	TGTGCCAGCAGTCCCGGACAGGACTATGGCTACACCTTC
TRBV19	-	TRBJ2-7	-	CASRDSGRAYEQYF	TGTGCCAGTAGAGACTCCGGGAGAGCCTACGAGCAGTACTTC